Included here is one TCR beta chain sequence, with context. The CDR3 is 13 amino acids. Germline V gene sequence: CDR1 SGHRS, CDR2 YFSETQ. With 4 bases clipped from V and 8 bases from J, the junction kept 3 bases outside the gene matches. Per the original methods: By means of reference gene primer amplification, nucleated cell counts were estimated. Sequenced by immunoSEQ multiplex PCR; TCRdb stores in-frame clones only, minus some. That table gives V, J and clone size, and the DNA gave D and trimming. The profile shows over 140,000 clones, approximately 84% of them singletons. The data are from a study of blood T cell repertoires in COVID-19. Across the whole study: T cells, B-cell-depleted T cells, or PBMCs provided the cDNA or gDNA that served as material.

V and J are TRBV5-1 and TRBJ1-4; 9 nucleotides match TRBD1. The sequence was collected from a woman aged 55-70 years with acute or convalescent COVID-19. The sequenced sample was peripheral blood. The CDR3 sequence: CASSQDRGEKLFF. The CDR3 DNA reads TGCGCCAGCAGCCAAGACAGGGGGGAAAAACTGTTTTTT.